This T cell receptor beta chain derives from a study of Ad26.COV2.S vaccination and SARS-CoV-2 variants. The length of the CDR3 is 14 residues. CDR1 is SGHDN and CDR2 is FVKESK in the germline V gene. V was clipped by 0 bases and J by 7 bases, with 9 bases between them. Produced via immunoSEQ multiplex PCR; TCRdb's table is partial and in-frame only. The sample has some 350,000 clones; around 90% are singletons. A word on this clone: No antigen is known for it.

Regarding the study as a whole: Reportedly, after vaccination the spike-specific CD8+ and CD4+ T cell responses displayed substantial breadth. Using TCR breadth and depth analyses may have led to underestimated total T cell responses.

The gene calls are TRBV14 and TRBJ1-4; D is undetermined. Specimen: peripheral blood, collected after recovery from COVID-19. The TCR was taken from a human donor who had recovered from COVID-19. The CDR3 region has the DNA TGTGCCAGCAGCCAAGATCTGGGCGGTGAAAAACTGTTTTTT. It codes for CASSQDLGGEKLFF.